This TCR beta chain was recovered during a study of T cell responses to AZD1222 COVID-19 vaccine. This clone was detected once. As yet, its antigen is unknown. The CDR3 length is 14 residues. V shed 1 base and J shed 2 bases, with 8 bases lying between them. The germline gives CDR1 SEHNR, CDR2 FQNEAQ (reference sequence). The repertoire was sequenced with immunoSEQ multiplex PCR; TCRdb's copy has only in-frame clones and lacks some. The sample lists around 130,000 clones, 85% to 95% seen once, with approximately 1.5% in the top ten. Findings and limits, study-wide: White British people made up most donors, females outnumbered males, and clonal diversity was possibly underestimated. Seropositive AZD1222 recipients at baseline numbered only five or six. Two doses of AZD1222 preceded a rise in Spike-specific TCR breadth and depth. The peak T cell response came first, and repertoires were sampled only after it.

The chain employs TRBV7-9 and TRBJ1-1; D not resolved. This sequence originates from an adult in good health. The specimen was peripheral blood, collected on day 0 of AZD1222 vaccination. The CDR3 loop reads CASSLGVVNTEAFF. The CDR3 DNA is TGTGCCAGCAGCTTAGGGGTAGTAAACACTGAAGCTTTCTTT.